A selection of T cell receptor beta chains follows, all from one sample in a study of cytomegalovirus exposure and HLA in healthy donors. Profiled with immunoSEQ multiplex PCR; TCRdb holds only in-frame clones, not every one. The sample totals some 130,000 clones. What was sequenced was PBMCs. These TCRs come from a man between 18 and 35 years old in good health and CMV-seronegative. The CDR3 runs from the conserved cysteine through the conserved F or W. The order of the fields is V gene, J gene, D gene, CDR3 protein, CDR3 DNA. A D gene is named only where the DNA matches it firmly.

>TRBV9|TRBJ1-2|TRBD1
CASRPRDRPFGYTF
TGTGCCAGCCGCCCAAGGGACAGGCCCTTTGGCTACACCTTC
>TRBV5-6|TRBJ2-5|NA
CASSQGPGETQYF
TGTGCCAGCAGCCAGGGGCCGGGGGAGACCCAGTACTTC
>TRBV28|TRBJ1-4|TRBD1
CASSLHGTGNEKLFF
TGTGCCAGCAGTTTACACGGGACAGGGAATGAAAAACTGTTTTTT
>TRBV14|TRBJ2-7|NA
CASSPSRTYEQYF
TGTGCCAGCAGCCCGTCCCGTACCTACGAGCAGTACTTC
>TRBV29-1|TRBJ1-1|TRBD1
CSVLGQGRTLNTEAFF
TGCAGCGTCCTCGGACAGGGCCGGACTTTGAACACTGAAGCTTTCTTT
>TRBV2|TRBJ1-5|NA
CASGGNSNQPQHF
TGTGCCAGCGGGGGGAATAGCAATCAGCCCCAGCATTTT
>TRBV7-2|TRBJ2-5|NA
CASSFQGLETQYF
TGTGCCAGCAGCTTTCAGGGTTTAGAGACCCAGTACTTC
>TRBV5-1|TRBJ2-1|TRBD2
CASSSTGTTYNEQFF
TGCGCCAGCAGCTCCACCGGGACTACATACAATGAGCAGTTCTTC
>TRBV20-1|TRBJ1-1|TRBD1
CRRQGHTEAFF
TGCAGACGACAGGGCCACACTGAAGCTTTCTTT
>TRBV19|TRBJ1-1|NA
CASSIALWVRQDMNTEAFF
TGTGCCAGTAGTATAGCCCTTTGGGTCCGGCAGGACATGAACACTGAAGCTTTCTTT
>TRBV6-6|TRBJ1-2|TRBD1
CASRVDRGSNYGYTF
TGTGCCAGCAGAGTAGACAGGGGATCTAACTATGGCTACACCTTC
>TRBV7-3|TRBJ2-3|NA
CASSNQGSSTDTQYF
TGTGCCAGCAGCAATCAGGGCTCCAGCACAGATACGCAGTATTTT
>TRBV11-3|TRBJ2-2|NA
CASSSITGRAGELFF
TGTGCCAGCAGCTCAATAACAGGGCGGGCCGGGGAGCTGTTTTTT
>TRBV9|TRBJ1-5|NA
CASSVGGTSNQPQHF
TGTGCCAGCAGCGTAGGGGGGACAAGCAATCAGCCCCAGCATTTT
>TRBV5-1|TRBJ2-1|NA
CASSSDRSSYNEQFF
TGCGCCAGCAGCTCGGACAGAAGCTCCTACAATGAGCAGTTCTTC
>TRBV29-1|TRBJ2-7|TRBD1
CSGLGQGAHEQYF
TGCAGCGGTCTGGGACAGGGGGCCCACGAGCAGTACTTC
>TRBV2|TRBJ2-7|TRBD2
CASKGAGKVGSGITSYEQYF
TGTGCCAGCAAAGGAGCTGGCAAAGTAGGTAGCGGGATTACCTCCTACGAGCAGTACTTC
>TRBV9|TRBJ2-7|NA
CASSPTGDRRGGGEYF
TGTGCCAGCAGCCCGACTGGGGACCGTAGGGGGGGAGGAGAGTACTTC
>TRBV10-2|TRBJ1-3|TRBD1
CASSEQGPYSGNTIYF
TGCGCCAGCAGTGAACAGGGGCCGTACTCTGGAAACACCATATATTTT
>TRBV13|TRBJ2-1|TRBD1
CASSSGQGDEQFF
TGTGCCAGCAGCTCCGGACAGGGCGATGAGCAGTTCTTC
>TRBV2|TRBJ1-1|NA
CASSSRGNTEAFF
TGTGCCAGCAGTAGTAGGGGCAACACTGAAGCTTTCTTT
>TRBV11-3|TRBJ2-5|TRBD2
CASSTPLAGGPQETQYF
TGTGCCAGCAGCACCCCACTAGCGGGAGGGCCCCAAGAGACCCAGTACTTC
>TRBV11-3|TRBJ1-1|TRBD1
CASSLGDRGRGLNTEAFF
TGTGCCAGCAGCTTAGGGGACAGGGGGCGCGGTTTGAACACTGAAGCTTTCTTT
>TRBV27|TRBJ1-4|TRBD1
CASSLSSGTGQREKLFF
TGTGCCAGCAGTTTATCTTCCGGGACAGGGCAAAGGGAAAAACTGTTTTTT
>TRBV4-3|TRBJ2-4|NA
CASSQSTEAKNIQYF
TGCGCCAGCAGCCAATCGACAGAAGCCAAAAACATTCAGTACTTC
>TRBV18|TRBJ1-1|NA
CASSPPGTEAFF
TGTGCCAGCTCCCCGCCGGGCACTGAAGCTTTCTTT
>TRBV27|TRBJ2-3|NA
CASSYAAHTDTQYF
TGTGCCAGCAGTTATGCGGCGCACACAGATACGCAGTATTTT
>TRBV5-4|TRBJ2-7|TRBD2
CASSLRRESSYEQYF
TGTGCCAGCAGCCTCCGGCGGGAGAGCTCCTACGAGCAGTACTTC
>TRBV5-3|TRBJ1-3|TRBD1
CARTGGQAAYSGNTIYF
TGTGCCAGAACCGGGGGACAGGCTGCTTACTCTGGAAACACCATATATTTT
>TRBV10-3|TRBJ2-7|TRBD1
CAISDQDRLPYEQYF
TGTGCCATCAGTGACCAGGACAGGCTACCCTACGAGCAGTACTTC
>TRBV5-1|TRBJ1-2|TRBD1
CASSPYPRDSPTNYGYTF
TGCGCCAGCAGCCCCTACCCCCGGGACAGTCCTACTAACTATGGCTACACCTTC
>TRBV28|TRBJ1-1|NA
CASSFSGGWTAEAFF
TGTGCCAGCAGTTTCTCGGGAGGGTGGACAGCTGAAGCTTTCTTT
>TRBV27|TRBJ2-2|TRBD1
CASNGGQGKGGELFF
TGTGCCAGCAACGGGGGACAGGGAAAGGGCGGGGAGCTGTTTTTT
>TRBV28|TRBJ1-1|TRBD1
CASSPNRGMNTEAFF
TGTGCCAGCAGTCCAAACAGGGGGATGAACACTGAAGCTTTCTTT
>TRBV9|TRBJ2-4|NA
CASSPHSDGSSDIQYF
TGTGCCAGCAGCCCCCACTCGGACGGGAGCTCCGACATTCAGTACTTC
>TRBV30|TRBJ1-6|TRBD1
CAWSVGQGDYSPLHF
TGTGCCTGGAGTGTAGGACAGGGGGATTATTCACCCCTCCACTTT
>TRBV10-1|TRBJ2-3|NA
CASTGDTDTQYF
TGCGCCAGCACGGGAGACACAGATACGCAGTATTTT
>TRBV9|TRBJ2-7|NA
CASSVGPGPGYEQYF
TGTGCCAGCAGCGTAGGCCCGGGTCCCGGCTACGAGCAGTACTTC
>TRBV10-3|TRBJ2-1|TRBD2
CAISEGGGASEQFF
TGTGCCATCAGTGAGGGCGGGGGGGCATCTGAGCAGTTCTTC